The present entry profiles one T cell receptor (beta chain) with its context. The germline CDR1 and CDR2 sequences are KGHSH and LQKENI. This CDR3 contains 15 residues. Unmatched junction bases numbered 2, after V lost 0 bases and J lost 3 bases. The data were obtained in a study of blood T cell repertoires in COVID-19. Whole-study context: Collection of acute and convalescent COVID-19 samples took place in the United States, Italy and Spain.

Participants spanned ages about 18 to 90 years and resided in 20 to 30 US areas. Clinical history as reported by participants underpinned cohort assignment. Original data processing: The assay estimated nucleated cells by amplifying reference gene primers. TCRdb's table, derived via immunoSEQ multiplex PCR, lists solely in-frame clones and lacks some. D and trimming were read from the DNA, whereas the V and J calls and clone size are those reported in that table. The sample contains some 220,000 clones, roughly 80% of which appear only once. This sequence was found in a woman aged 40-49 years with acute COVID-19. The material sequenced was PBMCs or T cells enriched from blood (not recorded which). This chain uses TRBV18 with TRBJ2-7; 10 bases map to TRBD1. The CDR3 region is CASSPPGQGFYEQYF. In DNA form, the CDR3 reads TGTGCCAGCTCACCACCGGGACAGGGGTTCTACGAGCAGTACTTC. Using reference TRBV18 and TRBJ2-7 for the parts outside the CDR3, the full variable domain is NAGVMQNPRHLVRRRGQEARLRCSPMKGHSHVYWYRQLPEEGLKFMVYLQKENIIDESGMPKERFSAEFPKEGPSILRIQQVVRGDSAAYFCASSPPGQGFYEQYFGPGTRLTVT.